This TCR beta chain is from a study of post-analysis software for immune sequencing data. Broader study findings: TRBV segments more frequent in patients than in controls numbered roughly 5 and included TRBV5-6, TRBV5-1 and TRBV20-1. There was significantly lower normalized Chao1 diversity in multiple sclerosis patients than in controls.

Tagging with unique molecular identifiers was a feature of the TCR beta cDNA libraries. TCRdb reanalysed the PCR reads using MiXCR and keeps one entry per CDR3 protein. The sample carries more than 500,000 distinct CDR3 sequences, approximately 31% recorded once. Between the trimmed V and J ends, which lost 1 base and 5 bases, there was a span of 13 bases. Germline V lookup: CDR1 DFQATT, CDR2 SNEGSKA (reference sequence). The CDR3 is made up of 14 amino acids. Details on this clonotype: Its antigen is currently unknown.

The chain is built from TRBV20-1 and TRBJ2-3; no clear D gene. The source is a girl under 18 with multiple sclerosis. Sequencing was done on a sample of blood. CDR3 bases: TGCAGTGCTAGAGGCCCCCGGGCCATAGATACGCAGTATTTT. Translating it yields CSARGPRAIDTQYF.